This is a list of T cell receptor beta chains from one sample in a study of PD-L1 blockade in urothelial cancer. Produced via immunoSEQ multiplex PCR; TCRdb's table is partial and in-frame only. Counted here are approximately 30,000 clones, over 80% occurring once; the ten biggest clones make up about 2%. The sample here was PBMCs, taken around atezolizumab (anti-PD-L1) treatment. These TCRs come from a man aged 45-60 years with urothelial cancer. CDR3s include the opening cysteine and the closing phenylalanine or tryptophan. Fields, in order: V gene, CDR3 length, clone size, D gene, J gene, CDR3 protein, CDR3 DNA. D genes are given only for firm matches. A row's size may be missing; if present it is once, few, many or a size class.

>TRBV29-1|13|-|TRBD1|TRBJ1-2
CSAQGQEAYGYTF
TGCAGCGCACAAGGACAGGAAGCCTATGGCTACACCTTC
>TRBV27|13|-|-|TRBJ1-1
CASSLVGSAEAFF
TGTGCCAGCAGTTTAGTGGGTAGCGCTGAAGCTTTCTTT
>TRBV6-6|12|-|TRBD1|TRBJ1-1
CASSSRGSRGFF
TGTGCCAGCAGCTCCAGGGGGTCCCGAGGTTTCTTT
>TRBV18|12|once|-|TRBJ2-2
CASSRRAGELFF
TGTGCCAGCTCACGTCGTGCCGGGGAGCTGTTTTTT
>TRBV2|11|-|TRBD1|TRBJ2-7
CASILRGEQYF
TGTGCCAGCATCCTCAGGGGGGAGCAGTACTTC
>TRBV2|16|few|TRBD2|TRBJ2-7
CASRTGLAGSRYEQYF
TGTGCCAGCAGGACGGGACTAGCGGGATCTCGGTACGAGCAGTACTTC
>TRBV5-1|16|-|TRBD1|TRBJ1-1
CASRRSTGGGGTEAFF
TGCGCCAGCAGACGAAGTACAGGGGGCGGAGGCACTGAAGCTTTCTTT
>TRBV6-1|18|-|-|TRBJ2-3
CASSERPLLGASTDTQYF
TGTGCCAGCAGTGAGAGACCCCTTCTGGGCGCGAGCACAGATACGCAGTATTTT
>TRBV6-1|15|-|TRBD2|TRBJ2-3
CASSVGLGSTDTQYF
TGTGCCAGCAGTGTAGGACTAGGTAGCACAGATACGCAGTATTTT
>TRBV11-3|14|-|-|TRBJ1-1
CASSLRNGDTEAFF
TGTGCCAGCAGCTTAAGAAACGGGGACACTGAAGCTTTCTTT
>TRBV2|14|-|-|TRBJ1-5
CASKISQGSQPQHF
TGTGCCAGCAAAATCTCTCAGGGAAGTCAGCCCCAGCATTTT
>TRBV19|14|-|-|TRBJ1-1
CASSIHRANTEAFF
TGTGCCAGTAGTATCCACAGGGCGAACACTGAAGCTTTCTTT
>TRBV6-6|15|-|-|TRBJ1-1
CASSYSAGWNTEAFF
TGTGCCAGCAGTTACTCGGCAGGGTGGAACACTGAAGCTTTCTTT
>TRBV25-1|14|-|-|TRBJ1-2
CASSEGRRSYGYTF
TGTGCCAGCAGTGAAGGTAGGAGGTCCTATGGCTACACCTTC
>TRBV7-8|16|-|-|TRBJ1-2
CASSLAPTGSNYGYTF
TGTGCCAGCAGCTTAGCCCCGACAGGTTCTAACTATGGCTACACCTTC